This TCR beta chain was sequenced for a study of blood T cell repertoires in COVID-19. The overall study: Acute-phase and convalescent COVID-19 samples originated in the United States, Italy and Spain. The cDNA or gDNA used as material had been derived from T cells, B-cell-depleted T cells, or PBMCs.

Methods used by the authors: Amplification from reference gene primers served as the basis for estimated nucleated cell counts. The repertoire was sequenced with immunoSEQ multiplex PCR; TCRdb's copy has only in-frame clones and lacks some. V, J and clone size were drawn from that table, and D and trimming were deduced from the DNA. Seen here are about 69,000 clones, 60% to 80% observed once, and the top ten hold more than 15%. This CDR3 spans 15 amino acids. Trimming removed 1 base from V and 8 bases from J, with 14 bases in between. Germline values: CDR1 LGHDT, CDR2 YNNKEL (reference sequence). What was sequenced was peripheral blood. The chain recombines TRBV3-1 (or the pseudogene TRBV3-2) with TRBJ1-4; weak D call: TRBD1 (6 bases). The receptor's source is a man in his 60s with acute or convalescent COVID-19. The DNA of the CDR3 is TGTGCCAGCAGCCAAGCGACAGGCTTTCGGGAAAAACTGTTTTTT. Encoded protein: CASSQATGFREKLFF.